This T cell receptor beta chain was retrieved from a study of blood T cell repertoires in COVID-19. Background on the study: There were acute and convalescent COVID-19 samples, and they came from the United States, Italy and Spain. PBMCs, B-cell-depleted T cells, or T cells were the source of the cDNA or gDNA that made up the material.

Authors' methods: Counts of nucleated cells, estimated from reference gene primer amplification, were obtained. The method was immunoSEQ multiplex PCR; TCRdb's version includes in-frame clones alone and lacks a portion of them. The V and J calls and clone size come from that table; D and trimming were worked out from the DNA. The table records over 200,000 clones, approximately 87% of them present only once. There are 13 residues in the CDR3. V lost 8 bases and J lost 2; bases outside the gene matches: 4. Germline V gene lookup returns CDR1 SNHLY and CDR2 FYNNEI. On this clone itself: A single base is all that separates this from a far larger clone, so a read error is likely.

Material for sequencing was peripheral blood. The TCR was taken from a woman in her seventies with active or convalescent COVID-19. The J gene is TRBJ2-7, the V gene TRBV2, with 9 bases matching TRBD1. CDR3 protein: CASCRDRAYEQYF. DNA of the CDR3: TGTGCCAGCTGCCGGGACAGGGCCTACGAGCAGTACTTC.